Below, one T cell receptor (beta chain) is given with its context. Its antigen remains unidentified. The study ran its PCR with 60 Vbeta and 13 Jbeta primers. Profiled with immunoSEQ multiplex PCR; TCRdb holds only in-frame clones, not every one. The repertoire holds around 210,000 clones, with around 77% as singletons. The CDR3 covers 17 residues. V was clipped by 3 bases and J by 7 bases, with 23 bases between them. The germline CDR1 and CDR2 sequences are SGDLS and YYNGEE. The data belong to a study of cytomegalovirus exposure and HLA in healthy donors. Whole-study context: Inside one of the first data releases sat about 85 million unique TCRs taken from HLA-typed donors. Study-level findings and limits: TCR association rates varied by HLA locus in a later analysis, with DRB1 highest and HLA-C lowest.

This receptor was obtained from a woman in her twenties or thirties in good health and CMV-seronegative. Sequences were obtained from PBMCs. The chain uses TRBV9 and TRBJ1-5, with D maybe TRBD1 (6 bases). The CDR3 DNA sequence: TGTGCCAGCAGCGCCGGACCGGAGACACTTCAGGGGCAGCCCCAGCATTTT. This translates into CASSAGPETLQGQPQHF.